The sequence of this TCR beta chain was determined in a study of T cell repertoires in cytomegalovirus infection. Study-level background: CMV infection plus the matching HLA type was flagged by public TCR beta signatures.

General study points: HLA-C-restricted CMV clonotypes gave the most frequent clonotype in two of eight donors. CMV carriers with the relevant HLA were identified by cumulative public TCR beta family frequency.

This clonotype was seen ten or more times. Antigen unknown. TCRdb ran MiXCR on the reads and lists one entry per CDR3 protein. The data show roughly 240,000 distinct CDR3 sequences, approximately 7% seen once. The clonotype originates from a human donor in good health (CMV status not recorded). Some clones in this sample may be carry-over from other donors' samples. The material sequenced was PBMCs.

This CDR3 is CATSDPGEGGQETQYF. CDR3 bases: TGTGCCACCAGTGATCCCGGGGAGGGGGGTCAAGAGACCCAGTACTTC. V and J are TRBV24-1 and TRBJ2-5, with TRBD2 as a possible D gene (7 bases). V lost 3 bases to trimming and J lost 2 bases, with 15 bases between them. CDR3 length: 16 amino acids. Germline lookup yields CDR1 KGHDR and CDR2 SFDVKD.